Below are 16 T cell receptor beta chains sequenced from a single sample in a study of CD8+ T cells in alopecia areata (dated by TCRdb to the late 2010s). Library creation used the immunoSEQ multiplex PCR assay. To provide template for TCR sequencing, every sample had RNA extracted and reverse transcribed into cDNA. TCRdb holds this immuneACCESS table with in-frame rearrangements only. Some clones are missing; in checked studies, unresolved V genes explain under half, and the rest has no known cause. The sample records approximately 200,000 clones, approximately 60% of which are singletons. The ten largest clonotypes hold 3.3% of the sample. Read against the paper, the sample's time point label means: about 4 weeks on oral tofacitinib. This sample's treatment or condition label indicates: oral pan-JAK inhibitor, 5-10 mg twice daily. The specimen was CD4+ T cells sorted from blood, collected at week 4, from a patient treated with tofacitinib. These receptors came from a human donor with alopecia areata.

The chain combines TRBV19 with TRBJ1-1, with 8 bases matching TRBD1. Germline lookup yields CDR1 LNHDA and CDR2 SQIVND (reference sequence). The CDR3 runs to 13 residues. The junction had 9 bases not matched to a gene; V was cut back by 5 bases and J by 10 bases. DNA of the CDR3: TGTGCCAGTAGTCCGGGCAGGGGGCGCGGAGCTTTCTTT. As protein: CASSPGRGRGAFF.

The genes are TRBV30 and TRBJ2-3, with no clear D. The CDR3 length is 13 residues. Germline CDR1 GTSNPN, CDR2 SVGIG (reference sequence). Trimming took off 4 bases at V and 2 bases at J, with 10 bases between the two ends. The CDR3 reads CAWTPDPTDTQYF. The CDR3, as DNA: TGTGCCTGGACCCCGGACCCCACAGATACGCAGTATTTT.

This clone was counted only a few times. The CDR3 protein is CASSIGRYRSGANVLTF. The CDR3 nucleotides are TGTGCCAGTAGTATAGGTCGCTATCGGTCTGGGGCCAACGTCCTGACTTTC. The rearrangement uses TRBV19 and TRBJ2-6; no clear D. The V gene lost 1 base and the J gene lost 1 base, with 11 bases spanning the gap. This CDR3 contains 17 residues. Germline lookup yields CDR1 LNHDA and CDR2 SQIVND (reference sequence).

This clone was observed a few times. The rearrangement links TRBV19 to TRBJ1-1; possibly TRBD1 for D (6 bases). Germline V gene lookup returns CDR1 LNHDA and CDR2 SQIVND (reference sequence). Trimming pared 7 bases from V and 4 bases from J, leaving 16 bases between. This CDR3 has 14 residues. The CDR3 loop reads CASTFLQGSTEAFF. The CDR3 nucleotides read TGTGCCAGTACCTTTTTGCAGGGGAGCACTGAAGCTTTCTTT. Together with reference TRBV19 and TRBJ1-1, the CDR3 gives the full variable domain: DGGITQSPKYLFRKEGQNVTLSCEQNLNHDAMYWYRQDPGQGLRLIYYSQIVNDFQKGDIAEGYSVSREKKESFPLTVTSAQKNPTAFYLCASTFLQGSTEAFFGQGTRLTVV.

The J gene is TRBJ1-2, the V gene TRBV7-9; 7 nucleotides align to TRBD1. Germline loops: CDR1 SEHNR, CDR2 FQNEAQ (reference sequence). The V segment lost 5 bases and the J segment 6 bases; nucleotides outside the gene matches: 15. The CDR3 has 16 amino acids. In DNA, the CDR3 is TGTGCCAGCAGCCAGATGGGTGCAGGGGGTCGTGATGGCTACACCTTC. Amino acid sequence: CASSQMGAGGRDGYTF.

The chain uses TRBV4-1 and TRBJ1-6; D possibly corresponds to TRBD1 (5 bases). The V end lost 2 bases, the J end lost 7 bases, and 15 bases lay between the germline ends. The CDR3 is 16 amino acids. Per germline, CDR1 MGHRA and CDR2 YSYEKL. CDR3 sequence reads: CASSQWAREGNSPLHF. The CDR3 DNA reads TGCGCCAGCAGCCAATGGGCCAGGGAGGGGAATTCACCCCTCCACTTT.

The CDR3 spells CAWSRGTSGGQETQYF. The CDR3, as DNA: TGTGCCTGGAGTAGAGGGACTAGCGGGGGTCAAGAGACCCAGTACTTC. J is TRBJ2-5 and V is TRBV30; 14 nucleotides agree with TRBD2. This CDR3 comprises 16 residues. V lost 2 bases, J lost 2 bases, and 4 bases stayed unmatched. From germline, CDR1 is GTSNPN and CDR2 SVGIG (reference sequence). The whole variable domain, remainder taken from reference TRBV30 and TRBJ2-5, is SQTIHQWPATLVQPVGSPLSLECTVEGTSNPNLYWYRQAAGRGLQLLFYSVGIGQISSEVPQNLSASRPQDRQFILSSKKLLLSDSGFYLCAWSRGTSGGQETQYFGPGTRLLVL.

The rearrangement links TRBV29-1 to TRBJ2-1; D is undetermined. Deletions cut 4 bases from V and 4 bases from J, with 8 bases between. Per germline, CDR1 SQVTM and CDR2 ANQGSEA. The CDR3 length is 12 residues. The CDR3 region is CSVVERYNEQFF. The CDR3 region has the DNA TGCAGCGTTGTGGAGAGGTACAATGAGCAGTTCTTC.

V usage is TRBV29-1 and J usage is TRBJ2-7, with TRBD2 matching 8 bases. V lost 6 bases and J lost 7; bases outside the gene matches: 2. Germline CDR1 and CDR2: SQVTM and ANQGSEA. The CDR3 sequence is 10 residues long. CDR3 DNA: TGCAGCGTGGCTAGCGGGGAGCAGTACTTC. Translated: CSVASGEQYF.

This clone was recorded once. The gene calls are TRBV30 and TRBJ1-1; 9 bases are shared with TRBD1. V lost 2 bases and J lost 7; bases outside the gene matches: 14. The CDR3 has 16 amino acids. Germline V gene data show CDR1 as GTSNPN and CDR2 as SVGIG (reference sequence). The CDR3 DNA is TGTGCCTGGAGTACCCCGTTCGGGACAGGGAGGCTTGAAGCTTTCTTT. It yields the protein CAWSTPFGTGRLEAFF.

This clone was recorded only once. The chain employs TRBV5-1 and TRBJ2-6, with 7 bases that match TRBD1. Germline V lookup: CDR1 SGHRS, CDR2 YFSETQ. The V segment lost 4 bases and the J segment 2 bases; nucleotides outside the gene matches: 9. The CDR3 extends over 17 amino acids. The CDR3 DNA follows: TGCGCCAGCAGCCTACAGGGGCCCAGGACTGGGGCCAACGTCCTGACTTTC. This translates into CASSLQGPRTGANVLTF.

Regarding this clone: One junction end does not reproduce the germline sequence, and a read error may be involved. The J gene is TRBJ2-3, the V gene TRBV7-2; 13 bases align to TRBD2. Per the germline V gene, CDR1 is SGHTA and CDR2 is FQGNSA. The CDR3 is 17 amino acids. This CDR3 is CASSDKRLAGGPDTQYF. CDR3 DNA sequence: TGTGCCAGCAGCGATAAGCGACTAGCGGGGGGTCCAGATACACAGTATTTT. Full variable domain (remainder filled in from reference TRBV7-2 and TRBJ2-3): GAGVSQSPSNKVTEKGKDVELRCDPISGHTALYWYRQSLGQGLEFLIYFQGNSAPDKSGLPSDRFSAERTGGSVSTLTIQRTQQEDSAVYLCASSDKRLAGGPDTQYFGPGTRLTVL.

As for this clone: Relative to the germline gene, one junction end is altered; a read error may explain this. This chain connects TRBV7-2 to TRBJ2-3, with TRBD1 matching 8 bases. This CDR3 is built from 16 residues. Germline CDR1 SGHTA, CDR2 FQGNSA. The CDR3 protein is CASSIAGQGGADTQYF. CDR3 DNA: TGTGCCAGCAGCATAGCCGGACAGGGCGGAGCAGATACGCAGTATTTT.

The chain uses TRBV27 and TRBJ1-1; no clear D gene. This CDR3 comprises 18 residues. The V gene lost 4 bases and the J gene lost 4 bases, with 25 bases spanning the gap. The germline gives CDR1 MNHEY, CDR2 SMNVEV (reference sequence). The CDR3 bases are TGTGCCAGCAGTTCCCGCATACGAGGAACAACGGGCGGCACTGAAGCTTTCTTT. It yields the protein CASSSRIRGTTGGTEAFF.

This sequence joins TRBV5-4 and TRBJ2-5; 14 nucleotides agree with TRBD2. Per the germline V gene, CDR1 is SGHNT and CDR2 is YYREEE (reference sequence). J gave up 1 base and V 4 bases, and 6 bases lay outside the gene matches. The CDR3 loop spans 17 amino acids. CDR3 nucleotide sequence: TGTGCCAGCAGCCGGCGGACTAGCGGGGGGAGCCAAGAGACCCAGTACTTC. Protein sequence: CASSRRTSGGSQETQYF.

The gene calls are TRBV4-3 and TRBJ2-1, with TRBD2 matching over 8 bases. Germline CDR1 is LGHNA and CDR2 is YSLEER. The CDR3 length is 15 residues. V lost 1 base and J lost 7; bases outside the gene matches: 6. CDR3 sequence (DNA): TGCGCCAGCAGCCAAGGAGCGGGGGCGGCAAATGAGCAGTTCTTC. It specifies CASSQGAGAANEQFF.